What follows are 22 T cell receptor beta chains derived from one specimen sequenced in a study of radiation and T cells in renal cell carcinoma. Measured with immunoSEQ multiplex PCR; TCRdb has only the in-frame clones, and not every one. The sample shows 150,000 or so clones, around 90% of them seen only once. Regarding time point: blood 2 weeks post-SBRT. Regarding treatment: 15 Gy SBRT to primary tumor, nephrectomy 4 weeks later. The sequencing used blood, collected from a patient whose treatment included radiotherapy and nephrectomy. The receptors derive from a woman aged 45-65 years with renal cell carcinoma.

This chain connects TRBV9 to TRBJ2-1, with TRBD1 matching over 7 bases. The germline CDR1 and CDR2 sequences are SGDLS and YYNGEE. V was pared by 0 bases and J by 7 bases, with 7 bases of the junction left unmatched. The CDR3 loop spans 15 amino acids. The CDR3 nucleotides read TGTGCCAGCAGCGTAGGGCCAGGGGGTGTAAATGAGCAGTTCTTC. It codes for CASSVGPGGVNEQFF.

The chain links TRBV19 to TRBJ1-2, with 7 bases that match TRBD1. This CDR3 is 14 amino acids long. The germline gives CDR1 LNHDA, CDR2 SQIVND (reference sequence). Unmatched junction bases numbered 10, after V lost 5 bases and J lost 7 bases. CDR3 residues: CASSPRTGTSGYTF. CDR3 coding DNA: TGTGCCAGTAGTCCGAGGACAGGAACTTCTGGCTACACCTTC.

The chain carries TRBV7-2 and TRBJ2-7, with 10 bases aligning to TRBD2. In germline, CDR1 is SGHTA, CDR2 FQGNSA. This CDR3 spans 17 amino acids. V was clipped by 0 bases and J by 5 bases; unmatched bases: 10. CDR3 sequence: CASSLAASGGVADEQYF. The DNA of the CDR3 is TGTGCCAGCAGCTTAGCCGCCAGCGGGGGGGTCGCAGACGAGCAGTACTTC.

A few counts support this clone. This chain connects TRBV5-1 to TRBJ1-6; D is perhaps TRBD1 (6 bases). The CDR3 sequence is 15 residues long. Germline lookup yields CDR1 SGHRS and CDR2 YFSETQ. The germline V and J ends were trimmed by 1 base and 8 bases, with 13 bases remaining between them. The CDR3 here is CASSLRSGEDSPLHF. The CDR3 DNA is TGCGCCAGCAGCTTGAGGTCAGGGGAAGATTCACCCCTCCACTTT.

Regarding this clone: The junction departs from the called germline gene at one end, perhaps through a read error. The chain combines TRBV7-7 with TRBJ2-5, with no clear D. Germline V gene sequence: CDR1 SSHAT, CDR2 FNYEAQ (reference sequence). This CDR3 contains 12 residues. The CDR3 sequence is CASSLVGETQYF. CDR3 DNA sequence: TGTGCTAGCAGCTTAGTCGGTGAGACCCAGTACTTC.

The V call is TRBV19, the J call TRBJ2-2; 8 bases are a match to TRBD1. The CDR3 runs to 15 residues. Germline CDR1 LNHDA, CDR2 SQIVND (reference sequence). The V gene end was trimmed by 5 bases and the J gene end by 0 bases; junction bases not matched to a gene: 2. CDR3 protein: CASSWDRSNTGELFF. CDR3 nucleotides: TGTGCCAGTAGTTGGGACAGGTCGAACACCGGGGAGCTGTTTTTT.

The chain uses TRBV5-4 and TRBJ2-5, with 9 bases fitting TRBD1. This CDR3 has 15 amino acids. CDR1 SGHNT and CDR2 YYREEE come from the germline V gene (reference sequence). V lost 0 bases to trimming and J lost 2 bases; unmatched junction nucleotides: 2. CDR3 DNA sequence: TGTGCCAGCAGCTTGGGGGGACAGGGACAAGAGACCCAGTACTTC. Its protein product is CASSLGGQGQETQYF. Variable domain in full (rest from reference TRBV5-4 and TRBJ2-5): ETGVTQSPTHLIKTRGQQVTLRCSSQSGHNTVSWYQQALGQGPQFIFQYYREEENGRGNFPPRFSGLQFPNYSSELNVNALELDDSALYLCASSLGGQGQETQYFGPGTRLLVL.

The chain carries TRBV29-1 and TRBJ2-5; no definite D call. The germline V gene has CDR1 SQVTM and CDR2 ANQGSEA. This CDR3 region has 13 residues. V was shortened by 3 bases and J by 4 bases, with 12 bases between the two germline ends. CDR3: CSVDINLGETQYF. The CDR3 DNA sequence: TGCAGCGTTGATATTAACCTAGGAGAGACCCAGTACTTC. Full variable domain (missing parts from reference TRBV29-1 and TRBJ2-5): SAVISQKPSRDICQRGTSLTIQCQVDSQVTMMFWYRQQPGQSLTLIATANQGSEATYESGFVIDKFPISRPNLTFSTLTVSNMSPEDSSIYLCSVDINLGETQYFGPGTRLLVL.

The rearrangement joins TRBV18 to TRBJ1-1; 7 bases match TRBD1. Trimming cost V 5 bases and J 1 base; bases outside gene matches: 7. Germline values: CDR1 KGHSH, CDR2 LQKENI. There are 15 residues in the CDR3. The CDR3 DNA reads TGTGCCAGCTCAGCGGGACAGATGGGGAACACTGAAGCTTTCTTT. Protein: CASSAGQMGNTEAFF. Full variable domain (outside the CDR3, taken from reference TRBV18 and TRBJ1-1): NAGVMQNPRHLVRRRGQEARLRCSPMKGHSHVYWYRQLPEEGLKFMVYLQKENIIDESGMPKERFSAEFPKEGPSILRIQQVVRGDSAAYFCASSAGQMGNTEAFFGQGTRLTVV.

The chain uses TRBV6-1 and TRBJ1-2; TRBD1 aligns across 8 bases. Germline CDR1 and CDR2: MNHNS and SASEGT. The CDR3 spans 14 residues. V gave up 6 bases and J gave up 2 bases; unmatched junction bases: 5. DNA of the CDR3: TGTGCCAGCAGCCTAGGACAGGGCAACTATGGCTACACCTTC. It translates to CASSLGQGNYGYTF.

The CDR3 DNA follows: TGCGCCAGCAGCTTGGTTGGGTACACAGATACGCAGTATTTT. Its translation is CASSLVGYTDTQYF. The chain has TRBV5-1 and TRBJ2-3; no clear D. There are 14 residues in the CDR3. Trimming stripped 0 bases from V and 2 bases from J, with 7 bases between. Germline CDR1 reads SGHRS; CDR2 reads YFSETQ.

The rearrangement joins TRBV2 to TRBJ2-7; D is uncertain. CDR3 length equals 14 residues. V was pared by 2 bases and J by 5 bases, with 13 bases between. Germline CDR1 reads SNHLY; CDR2 reads FYNNEI. Here the CDR3 reads CASSEPGLWNEQYF. CDR3 sequence (DNA): TGTGCCAGCAGTGAACCGGGCCTTTGGAACGAGCAGTACTTC.

This sequence joins TRBV19 and TRBJ2-3; 10 nucleotides align to TRBD2. Germline V gene lookup returns CDR1 LNHDA and CDR2 SQIVND (reference sequence). The J segment lost 0 bases and the V segment lost 0 bases, leaving 9 bases of the junction unmatched. The CDR3 covers 19 residues. The CDR3 sequence: CASSIETASGGASTDTQYF. The CDR3 DNA reads TGTGCCAGTAGTATAGAGACGGCTAGCGGGGGAGCTAGCACAGATACGCAGTATTTT.

This chain joins TRBV6-1 and TRBJ2-5; the D gene could be TRBD1 or TRBD2 (5 bases each). The CDR3 spans 17 residues. Deletions cut 4 bases from V and 0 bases from J, with 18 bases between. Germline lookup yields CDR1 MNHNS and CDR2 SASEGT. CDR3 amino acids: CASSGPSGPPYQETQYF. The CDR3, as DNA: TGTGCCAGCAGTGGCCCCTCGGGACCGCCGTACCAAGAGACCCAGTACTTC.

The CDR3, as DNA: TGTGCCAGCAGCGTCGGGACAGCCGGGGAGCTGTTTTTT. Residues: CASSVGTAGELFF. The chain links TRBV9 to TRBJ2-2; 7 positions match TRBD1. Germline trimming cut 2 bases from V and 6 bases from J; bases unmatched to any gene: 1. CDR1 and CDR2 from the germline V gene are SGDLS and YYNGEE. The CDR3 contains 13 residues.

This clone occurred once. The rearrangement links TRBV4-1 to TRBJ2-1; TRBD2 matches at 14 bases. CDR1 is MGHRA, CDR2 YSYEKL, per germline. Trimming cost V 6 bases and J 8 bases; bases outside gene matches: 6. CDR3 length equals 15 residues. The CDR3 reads CASRLTSGGADEQFF. The DNA of the CDR3 is TGCGCCAGCAGACTGACTAGCGGGGGGGCGGATGAGCAGTTCTTC.

The gene calls are TRBV7-9 and TRBJ2-1; 11 bases align to TRBD2. CDR1 SEHNR and CDR2 FQNEAQ come from the germline V gene (reference sequence). The J segment lost 4 bases and the V segment lost 11 bases, leaving 10 bases of the junction unmatched. This CDR3 is built from 15 residues. This chain's CDR3 is CAAQVAGGVYNEQFF. The CDR3 region has the DNA TGTGCCGCCCAGGTAGCGGGGGGGGTATACAATGAGCAGTTCTTC.

The rearrangement joins TRBV6-5 to TRBJ2-3, with D possibly being TRBD2 (7 bases). V gave up 0 bases and J gave up 0 bases, with 10 bases separating them. The CDR3 spans 16 residues. From germline, CDR1 is MNHEY and CDR2 SVGAGI. CDR3 protein: CASSYSRGASTDTQYF. CDR3 sequence (DNA): TGTGCCAGCAGTTACTCCCGGGGGGCTAGCACAGATACGCAGTATTTT.

Points on this clone: The junction shows a germline mismatch at one end, possibly a read error. This chain uses TRBV7-7 with TRBJ2-1; 10 nucleotides agree with TRBD1. Germline V gene lookup returns CDR1 SSHAT and CDR2 FNYEAQ (reference sequence). This CDR3 comprises 15 residues. In DNA form, the CDR3 reads TGTGCTAGCAGCTACGCAGGGACAGGGGTTAATGAGCAGTTCTTC. As protein: CASSYAGTGVNEQFF.

V gene TRBV9 combines with J gene TRBJ1-6; tentatively, D is TRBD1 (6 bases). Trimming took 2 bases from V and 7 from J, leaving 10 bases between them. The CDR3 length is 14 residues. The germline V gene encodes CDR1 SGDLS and CDR2 YYNGEE. CDR3 DNA: TGTGCCAGCAGCGTCGGGACACCGAATTCACCCCTCCACTTT. This encodes CASSVGTPNSPLHF. Full variable domain (rest looked up from reference TRBV9 and TRBJ1-6): DSGVTQTPKHLITATGQRVTLRCSPRSGDLSVYWYQQSLDQGLQFLIQYYNGEERAKGNILERFSAQQFPDLHSELNLSSLELGDSALYFCASSVGTPNSPLHFGNGTRLTVT.

The chain joins TRBV4-2 to TRBJ2-1; perhaps TRBD2 as D (6 bases). Germline CDR1 is LGHNA and CDR2 is YNFKEQ. V was shortened by 0 bases and J by 7 bases, with 16 bases between the two germline ends. The CDR3 runs 16 residues. The CDR3 DNA sequence: TGTGCCAGCAGCCAAGATTCTGGAGGAGCGGGTAATGAGCAGTTCTTC. It is translated as CASSQDSGGAGNEQFF.

The rearrangement uses TRBV6-6 and TRBJ1-3; D is possibly TRBD1 (6 bases). V shed 7 bases and J shed 8 bases, with 24 bases lying between them. Germline loops: CDR1 MNHNY, CDR2 SVGAGI (reference sequence). This CDR3 comprises 16 residues. CDR3 amino acids: CASTFLGADGTDTIYF. CDR3 coding DNA: TGTGCCAGCACCTTCCTGGGGGCAGACGGTACAGACACCATATATTTT.